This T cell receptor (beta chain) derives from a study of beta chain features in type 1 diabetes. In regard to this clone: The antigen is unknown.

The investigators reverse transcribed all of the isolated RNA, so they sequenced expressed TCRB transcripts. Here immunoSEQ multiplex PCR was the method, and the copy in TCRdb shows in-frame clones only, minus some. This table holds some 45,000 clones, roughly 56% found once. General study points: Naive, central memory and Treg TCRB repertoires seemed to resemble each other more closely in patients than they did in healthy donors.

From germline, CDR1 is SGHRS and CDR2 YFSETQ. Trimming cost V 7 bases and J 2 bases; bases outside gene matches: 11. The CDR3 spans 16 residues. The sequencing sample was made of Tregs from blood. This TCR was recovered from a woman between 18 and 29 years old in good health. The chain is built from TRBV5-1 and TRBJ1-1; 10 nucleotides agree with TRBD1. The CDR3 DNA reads TGCGCCAGCGGGCAGGGACAGGGGCACCCAAACACTGAAGCTTTCTTT. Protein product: CASGQGQGHPNTEAFF. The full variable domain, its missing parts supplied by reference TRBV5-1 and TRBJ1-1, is KAGVTQTPRYLIKTRGQQVTLSCSPISGHRSVSWYQQTPGQGLQFLFEYFSETQRNKGNFPGRFSGRQFSNSRSEMNVSTLELGDSALYLCASGQGQGHPNTEAFFGQGTRLTVV.